The TCR beta chain described here comes from a study of long-term antiretroviral therapy in people with HIV. Per the germline V gene, CDR1 is GTSNPN and CDR2 is SVGIG (reference sequence). V lost 4 bases, J lost 0 bases, and 7 bases stayed unmatched. The CDR3 runs 15 residues. Survey level was the resolution at which the v3.0 immunoSEQ assay ran. Here immunoSEQ multiplex PCR was the method, and the copy in TCRdb shows in-frame clones only, minus some. The sample lists about 35,000 clones; roughly 74% were seen once. The chain is built from TRBV30 and TRBJ2-3; 7 nucleotides match TRBD1. This material consisted of unsorted PBMCs, taken 3 years after starting antiretroviral therapy. This sequence was found in a man in his forties or fifties with HIV. Here the CDR3 reads CAWTTQGSSTDTQYF. CDR3 nucleotide sequence: TGTGCCTGGACCACACAGGGGTCTAGCACAGATACGCAGTATTTT.